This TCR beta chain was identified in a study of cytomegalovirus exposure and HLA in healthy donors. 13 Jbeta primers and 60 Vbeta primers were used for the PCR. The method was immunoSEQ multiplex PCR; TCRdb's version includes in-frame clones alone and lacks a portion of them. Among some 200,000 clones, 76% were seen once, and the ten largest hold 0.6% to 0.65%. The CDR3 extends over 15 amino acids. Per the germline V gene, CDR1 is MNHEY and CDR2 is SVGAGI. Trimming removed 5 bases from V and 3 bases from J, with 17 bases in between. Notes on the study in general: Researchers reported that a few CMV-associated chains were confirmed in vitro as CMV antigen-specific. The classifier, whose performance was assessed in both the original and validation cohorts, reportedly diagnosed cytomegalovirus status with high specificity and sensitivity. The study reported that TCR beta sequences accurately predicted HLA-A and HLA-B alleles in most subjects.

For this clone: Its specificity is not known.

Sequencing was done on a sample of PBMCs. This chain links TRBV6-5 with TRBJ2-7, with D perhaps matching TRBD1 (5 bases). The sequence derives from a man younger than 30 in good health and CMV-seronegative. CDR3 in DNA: TGTGCCAGCAGTCTAAGGGGTCCCATTCTCTACGAGCAGTACTTC. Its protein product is CASSLRGPILYEQYF.